The 3 T cell receptor beta chains below come from one sample, sequenced in a study of response to subunit inactivated influenza vaccine. TCRdb processed the RT-PCR reads anew with MiXCR; each CDR3 protein has one entry. The table records hundreds of thousands of distinct CDR3 sequences, 14% of them present only once. The sample consisted of PBMCs from blood, taken 14 to 15 days before vaccination. The receptors here all came from a man between 45 and 60 years old who received an inactivated influenza vaccine.

The rearrangement links TRBV14 to TRBJ2-7; 10 bases line up with TRBD1. The CDR3 extends over 15 amino acids. Germline lookup yields CDR1 SGHDN and CDR2 FVKESK. J gave up 2 bases and V 2 bases, and 3 bases lay outside the gene matches. The CDR3, as DNA: TGTGCCAGCAGCCAATACGACAGGGGGCCCTACGAGCAGTACTTC. Its translation: CASSQYDRGPYEQYF.

This clonotype was detected ten times or more. This chain joins TRBV3-1 and TRBJ1-3; D is possibly TRBD1 (5 bases). Germline V gene data show CDR1 as LGHDT and CDR2 as YNNKEL (reference sequence). The CDR3 extends over 14 amino acids. With 4 bases removed from V and 2 bases from J, the gap between germline ends came to 9 bases. CDR3 coding DNA: TGTGCCAGCAGCCTCCTGGACACTGGAAACACCATATATTTT. Translating gives CASSLLDTGNTIYF.

This clonotype was counted only a few times. This chain connects TRBV5-1 to TRBJ2-7, with TRBD1 matching over 10 bases. Germline V gene data show CDR1 as SGHRS and CDR2 as YFSETQ. This CDR3 has 18 amino acids. Germline trimming cut 1 base from V and 1 base from J; bases unmatched to any gene: 11. The CDR3 DNA sequence: TGCGCCAGCAGCTTGAAGAGTGTTGGGACAGGGGTATCCTACGAGCAGTACTTC. Protein sequence: CASSLKSVGTGVSYEQYF.